A single sample is the source of the 10 T cell receptor beta chains below, sequenced in a study of identifying expanded T cells in peripheral blood. The table came from immunoSEQ multiplex PCR; TCRdb's copy has only in-frame clones and leaves some out. The sample lists about 110,000 clones, roughly 90% occurring once. Sequencing was done on a sample of blood. All receptors come from a person aged 18 to 75 in good health.

The V and J genes are TRBV11-3 and TRBJ2-3; TRBD2 matches 9 bases. Germline V gene sequence: CDR1 SGHNT, CDR2 YENEEA. The CDR3 length is 17 residues. Trimming removed 3 bases from V and 4 bases from J; junction bases left unmatched: 11. The CDR3 spells CASSFRPGLAGADTQYF. In DNA, the CDR3 is TGTGCCAGCAGCTTCCGGCCGGGGTTAGCGGGGGCAGATACGCAGTATTTT. Combining the CDR3 with reference TRBV11-3 and TRBJ2-3 gives the whole variable domain EAGVVQSPRYKIIEKKQPVAFWCNPISGHNTLYWYLQNLGQGPELLIRYENEEAVDDSQLPKDRFSAERLKGVDSTLKIQPAELGDSAVYLCASSFRPGLAGADTQYFGPGTRLTVL.

The rearrangement uses TRBV7-2 and TRBJ1-5; no definite D call. The V end lost 5 bases, the J end lost 11 bases, and 25 bases lay between the germline ends. The CDR3 covers 16 residues. Germline values: CDR1 SGHTA, CDR2 FQGNSA. CDR3 bases: TGTGCCAGCAGCCCCTCGGAGGGAGGCCTCCCCGTGTCCCAGCATTTT. Encoded protein: CASSPSEGGLPVSQHF.

This chain uses TRBV5-6 with TRBJ2-7; TRBD2 aligns across 12 bases. The ends lost 4 bases at V and 3 bases at J; junction bases unmatched: 8. The V gene's germline CDR1 is SGHDT and CDR2 YYEEEE. This CDR3 has 16 residues. The CDR3 loop is CASSPSGGGLSYEQYF. The CDR3 nucleotides are TGTGCCAGCAGCCCTAGCGGGGGGGGATTGAGCTACGAGCAGTACTTC.

V usage is TRBV2 and J usage is TRBJ2-5; TRBD1 matches 9 bases. This CDR3 contains 15 residues. CDR1 is SNHLY, CDR2 FYNNEI, per germline. V lost 3 bases to trimming and J lost 1 base; unmatched junction nucleotides: 3. The CDR3 sequence is CASSESTGGQETQYF. The CDR3 nucleotides are TGTGCCAGCAGTGAGTCGACAGGGGGCCAAGAGACCCAGTACTTC.

The chain couples TRBV7-2 to TRBJ1-3; 7 nucleotides agree with TRBD1. The CDR3 totals 16 residues. With V trimmed by 0 bases and J by 0 bases, 2 bases remained unmatched. Germline assignment: CDR1 SGHTA and CDR2 FQGNSA. The CDR3 bases are TGTGCCAGCAGCTTAGCGGGGACAGTCTCTGGAAACACCATATATTTT. Amino acids: CASSLAGTVSGNTIYF.

The chain joins TRBV19 to TRBJ1-2; 7 bases map to TRBD1. With V trimmed by 7 bases and J by 0 bases, 11 bases remained unmatched. CDR3 length: 16 residues. Germline CDR1 LNHDA, CDR2 SQIVND (reference sequence). The CDR3 reads CASKRDSRITNYGYTF. CDR3 bases: TGTGCCAGTAAGAGGGACAGCCGAATCACTAACTATGGCTACACCTTC.

CDR3 loop: CASSFNHILRNSPLHF. The CDR3 DNA follows: TGTGCCAGCAGTTTCAATCACATACTCCGCAATTCACCCCTCCACTTT. The genes are TRBV27 and TRBJ1-6; D uncertain. The ends were cut back, 3 bases at V and 7 bases at J, with 16 bases in the middle. Germline CDR1 MNHEY, CDR2 SMNVEV (reference sequence). CDR3 size: 16 residues.

The chain combines TRBV6-1 with TRBJ1-1; 7 nucleotides agree with TRBD1. V trimming: 1 base; J trimming: 9 bases; junction bases outside the gene matches: 5. Germline V gene lookup returns CDR1 MNHNS and CDR2 SASEGT. The CDR3 totals 13 residues. This CDR3 is CASSEVGDSQAFF. The CDR3, as DNA: TGTGCCAGCAGTGAAGTGGGGGACAGCCAAGCTTTCTTT.

The chain employs TRBV19 and TRBJ1-5; 8 nucleotides align to TRBD1. Germline CDR1 is LNHDA and CDR2 is SQIVND (reference sequence). The CDR3 totals 15 residues. Trimming at V came to 3 bases and at J to 5 bases, leaving 6 bases not matched to a gene. The CDR3 loop is CASSIGGQGYQPQHF. CDR3 DNA sequence: TGTGCCAGTAGTATTGGAGGACAGGGATATCAGCCCCAGCATTTT.

The chain links TRBV28 to TRBJ1-6; TRBD1 matches 7 bases. This CDR3 is built from 15 residues. The trim removed 1 base at V and 8 bases at J, leaving 5 bases unmatched. The germline V gene has CDR1 MDHEN and CDR2 SYDVKM. The CDR3 region is CASSLSAGGDSPLHF. CDR3 nucleotides: TGTGCCAGCAGTTTATCGGCAGGGGGAGATTCACCCCTCCACTTT.